This TCR beta chain was retrieved from a study of T cell responses to AZD1222 COVID-19 vaccine. Overall study: Recipients boosted at about 4 weeks or about 12 weeks are pooled. Findings and limits, study-wide: Compared with day 0, the breadth and depth of the Spike-specific TCR repertoire rose significantly after two doses of AZD1222. Clonal diversity was possibly underestimated; the donors were predominantly white British and more often female. Baseline serology detected seropositivity in only a handful of AZD1222 recipients.

The table came from immunoSEQ multiplex PCR; TCRdb's copy has only in-frame clones and leaves some out. The sample holds about 140,000 clones, just over 85% seen once. In the case of this clone: Its antigen is unknown.

Germline values: CDR1 SEHNR, CDR2 FQNEAQ (reference sequence). The V gene lost 4 bases and the J gene lost 2 bases, with 12 bases spanning the gap. This CDR3 contains 14 residues. The clonotype comes from an adult in good health. Sequencing was performed on peripheral blood, taken on day 0 of AZD1222 vaccination. V gene TRBV7-9 combines with J gene TRBJ2-7, with D perhaps assigned TRBD1 or TRBD2 (5 bases each). The chain's CDR3 is CASSSTGTPYEQYF. Written as DNA, the CDR3 is TGTGCCAGCAGCTCCACCGGGACCCCCTACGAGCAGTACTTC. Using reference TRBV7-9 and TRBJ2-7 for the parts outside the CDR3, the full variable domain is DTGVSQNPRHKITKRGQNVTFRCDPISEHNRLYWYRQTLGQGPEFLTYFQNEAQLEKSRLLSDRFSAERPKGSFSTLEIQRTEQGDSAMYLCASSSTGTPYEQYFGPGTRLTVT.